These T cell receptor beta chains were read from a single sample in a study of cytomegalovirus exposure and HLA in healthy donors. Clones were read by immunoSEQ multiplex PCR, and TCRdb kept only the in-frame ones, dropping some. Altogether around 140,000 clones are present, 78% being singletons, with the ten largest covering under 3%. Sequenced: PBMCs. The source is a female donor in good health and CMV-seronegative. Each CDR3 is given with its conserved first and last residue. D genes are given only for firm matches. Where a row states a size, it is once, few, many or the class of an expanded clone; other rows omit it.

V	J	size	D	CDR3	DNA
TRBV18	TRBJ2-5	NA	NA	CASSQGVGQETQYF	TGTGCCAGCTCACAGGGGGTCGGGCAAGAGACCCAGTACTTC
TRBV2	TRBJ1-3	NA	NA	CASSEGRVSGNTIYF	TGTGCCAGCAGTGAAGGCAGGGTCTCTGGAAACACCATATATTTT
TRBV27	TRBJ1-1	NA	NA	CASSLYRDGTEAFF	TGTGCCAGCAGTTTATACAGGGACGGCACTGAAGCTTTCTTT
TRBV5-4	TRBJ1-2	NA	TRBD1	CASSLQGAPGYTF	TGTGCCAGCAGCTTACAGGGGGCGCCTGGCTACACCTTC
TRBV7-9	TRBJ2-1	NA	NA	CASSLNPALSNNEQFF	TGTGCCAGCAGCTTAAACCCCGCGCTATCTAACAATGAGCAGTTCTTC
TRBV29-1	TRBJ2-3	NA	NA	CSAMQGGGTDTQYF	TGCAGCGCCATGCAGGGAGGTGGCACAGATACGCAGTATTTT
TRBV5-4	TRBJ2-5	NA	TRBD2	CASSLVGGRVQETQYF	TGTGCCAGCAGCTTGGTGGGCGGGAGGGTCCAAGAGACCCAGTACTTC
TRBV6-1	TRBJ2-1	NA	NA	CASSSSTSSYNEQFF	TGTGCCAGCAGTTCTAGTACTAGCTCCTACAATGAGCAGTTCTTC
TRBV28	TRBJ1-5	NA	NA	CASYGRAAQISNQPQHF	TGTGCCAGCTATGGGCGGGCTGCACAGATTAGCAATCAGCCCCAGCATTTT
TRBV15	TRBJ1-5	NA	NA	CATSRDPIGPQHF	TGTGCCACCAGCAGAGATCCCATCGGGCCCCAGCATTTT
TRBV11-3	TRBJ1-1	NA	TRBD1	CASSPGQGNTEAFF	TGTGCCAGCAGCCCAGGACAGGGGAACACTGAAGCTTTCTTT
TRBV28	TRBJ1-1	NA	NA	CASSLVGGTMGAFF	TGTGCCAGCAGCCTTGTTGGGGGGACGATGGGAGCTTTCTTT
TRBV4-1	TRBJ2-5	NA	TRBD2	CASSQTSGGRETQYF	TGCGCCAGCAGCCAAACTAGCGGGGGGAGAGAGACCCAGTACTTC
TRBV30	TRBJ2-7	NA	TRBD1	CAWSGPTGSYEQYF	TGTGCCTGGAGTGGGCCGACAGGGTCGTACGAGCAGTACTTC
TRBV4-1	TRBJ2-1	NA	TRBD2	CASSQGPSGGAYNEQFF	TGCGCCAGCAGCCAAGGACCCAGCGGGGGTGCCTACAATGAGCAGTTCTTC
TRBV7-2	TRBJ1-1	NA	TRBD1	CASRETGGISEAFF	TGTGCCAGCAGAGAGACAGGGGGCATTTCTGAAGCTTTCTTT
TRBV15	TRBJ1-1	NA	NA	CATSRDEMVPGTEAFF	TGTGCCACCAGCAGAGATGAAATGGTACCGGGCACTGAAGCTTTCTTT
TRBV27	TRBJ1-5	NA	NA	CAPGRGRQPQHF	TGTGCCCCCGGGAGGGGCCGGCAGCCCCAGCATTTT
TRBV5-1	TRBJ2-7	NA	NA	CASSPISGNYEQYF	TGCGCCAGCAGCCCCATATCCGGGAACTACGAGCAGTACTTC
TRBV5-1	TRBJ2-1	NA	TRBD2	CASSPGLAVIRSYNEQFF	TGCGCCAGCAGCCCGGGACTAGCGGTTATACGCTCCTACAATGAGCAGTTCTTC
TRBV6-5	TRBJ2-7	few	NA	CASSNHREQYF	TGTGCCAGCAGCAATCACAGGGAGCAGTACTTC
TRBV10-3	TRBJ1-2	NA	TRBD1	CAISDRDRNYGYTF	TGTGCCATCAGTGATAGGGACAGAAACTATGGCTACACCTTC
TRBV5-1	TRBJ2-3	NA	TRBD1	CASSLPTDRATDTQYF	TGCGCCAGCAGCTTGCCCACCGACAGGGCCACAGATACGCAGTATTTT
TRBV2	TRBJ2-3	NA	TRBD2	CAARDYSADTQYF	TGTGCCGCTCGGGACTACAGTGCAGATACGCAGTATTTT
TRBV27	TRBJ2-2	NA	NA	CASNGNTGELFF	TGTGCCAGCAATGGCAACACCGGGGAGCTGTTTTTT
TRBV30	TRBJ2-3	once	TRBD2	CAWSPLAGGRTQYF	TGTGCCTGGAGTCCACTAGCGGGAGGGCGGACGCAGTATTTT
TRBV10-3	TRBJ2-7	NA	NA	CATGPGVAYF	TGTGCCACCGGACCGGGAGTCGCGTACTTC
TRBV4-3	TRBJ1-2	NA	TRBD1	CASRPTGGDYGYTF	TGCGCCAGCAGACCCACAGGGGGCGACTATGGCTACACCTTC
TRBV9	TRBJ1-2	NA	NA	CASSPRADYGYTF	TGTGCCAGCAGTCCCAGGGCGGACTATGGCTACACCTTC
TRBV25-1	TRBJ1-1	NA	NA	CASSVGGNTEAFF	TGTGCCAGCAGTGTAGGGGGGAACACTGAAGCTTTCTTT
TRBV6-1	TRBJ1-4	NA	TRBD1	CASSVTGATNEKLFF	TGTGCCAGCAGTGTTACAGGGGCAACTAATGAAAAACTGTTTTTT
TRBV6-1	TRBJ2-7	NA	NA	CASSEALTVSYEQYF	TGTGCCAGCAGTGAAGCTCTCACAGTCTCCTACGAGCAGTACTTC
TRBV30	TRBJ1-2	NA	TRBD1	CAWSADRGHEGYTF	TGTGCCTGGAGTGCGGACAGGGGGCATGAGGGCTACACCTTC
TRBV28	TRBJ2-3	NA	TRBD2	CASLAGLAGGADTQYF	TGTGCCAGCCTCGCTGGCCTAGCGGGGGGCGCAGATACGCAGTATTTT
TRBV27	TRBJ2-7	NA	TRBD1	CASSLTGAASEQYF	TGTGCCAGCAGTCTAACAGGGGCTGCGTCCGAGCAGTACTTC
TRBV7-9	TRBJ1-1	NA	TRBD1	CASSSVQGAGTEAFF	TGTGCCAGCAGCTCTGTACAGGGGGCAGGCACTGAAGCTTTCTTT
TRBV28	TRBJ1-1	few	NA	CASSSAGAYNTEAFF	TGTGCCAGCAGTTCCGCAGGGGCCTACAACACTGAAGCTTTCTTT
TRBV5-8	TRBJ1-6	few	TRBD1	CASSLTGGRNSPLHF	TGTGCCAGCAGCCTCACAGGGGGAAGGAATTCACCCCTCCACTTT
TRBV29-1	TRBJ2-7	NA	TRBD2	CSVVGTSGWEGSYEQYF	TGCAGCGTTGTGGGGACTAGCGGGTGGGAGGGCTCCTACGAGCAGTACTTC
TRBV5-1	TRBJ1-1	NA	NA	CASSVNRAGPTEAFF	TGCGCCAGCAGCGTAAACAGGGCCGGTCCGACTGAAGCTTTCTTT